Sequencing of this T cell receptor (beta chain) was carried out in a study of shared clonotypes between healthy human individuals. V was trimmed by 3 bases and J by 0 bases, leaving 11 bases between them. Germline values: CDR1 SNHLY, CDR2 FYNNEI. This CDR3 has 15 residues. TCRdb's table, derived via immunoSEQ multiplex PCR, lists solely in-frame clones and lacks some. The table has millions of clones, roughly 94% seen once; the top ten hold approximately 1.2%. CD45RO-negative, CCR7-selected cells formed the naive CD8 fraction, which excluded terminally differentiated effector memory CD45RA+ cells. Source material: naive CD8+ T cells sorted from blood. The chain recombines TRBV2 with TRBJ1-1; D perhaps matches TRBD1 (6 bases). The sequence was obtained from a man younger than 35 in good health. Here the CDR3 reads CASSDPDSLNTEAFF. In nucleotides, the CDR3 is TGTGCCAGCAGTGACCCGGACAGTTTGAACACTGAAGCTTTCTTT.